This is a list of T cell receptor beta chains from one sample in a study of tumor-infiltrating lymphocytes in localized non-small cell lung cancer. Profiling relied on immunoSEQ multiplex PCR, and the TCRdb table lists in-frame clones only, not all of them. The sample yields fewer than 25,000 clones, roughly 80% seen once. What was sequenced was lung tumor tissue. All receptors come from a human donor with non-small cell lung cancer. CDR3s include the opening cysteine and the closing phenylalanine or tryptophan. The order of the fields is V gene, CDR3 protein.

TRBV19	CASSIWGNTEAFF
TRBV6-5	CASSGWTSRYEQYF
TRBV6-5	CASRHSNYGYTF
TRBV10-1	CASIRDSWYQETQYF
TRBV7-2	CASSGGLAGDVLQYF
TRBV6-1	CASRAAAYEQYF
TRBV19	CASSISPTSGRPETQYF
TRBV2	CASSDPGSGNTIYF
TRBV20-1	CSARTAYGYTF
TRBV5-4	CASSRDTQGEQYF
TRBV11-3	CASSTQNTGELFF
TRBV7-2	CASRLAGGSYNEQFF
TRBV6-5	CASSQYSGELFF
TRBV7-2	CASSPTAAQAQTQYF
TRBV7-9	CASSLDLGPKAFF
TRBV14	CASSQDFAGTSLIGELFF
TRBV5-1	CASSETGFEKLFF
TRBV5-1	CASSLDSDTDTQYF
TRBV19	CASSKQGAPSYTF
TRBV7-9	CASSSGRVNTEAFF
TRBV18	CASSPISSVYEQYF
TRBV7-9	CASSLEAGQQFF
TRBV18	CASSPSSLVYEQFF
TRBV7-9	CASGASTAQFF
TRBV11-1	CASRRGDRVNTEAFF
TRBV11-2	CASRKGGLDIQYF
TRBV6-1	CASSEDGHSVGNF
TRBV10-2	CASSEVWQETQYF
TRBV19	CASSDRVIGNQPQHF
TRBV7-9	CASSTGTRLAHLSREFF
TRBV19	CASSIQTGYTF
TRBV5-4	CASSLVGLAKYGYTF
TRBV5-1	CASRWGQGALNTEAFF
TRBV5-4	CASSLRLGVGETQYF
TRBV7-9	CASSYSSGGFGGYTF
TRBV11-2	CASSLQRETYNEQFF
TRBV20-1	CSAHPSGGRNF
TRBV30	CAWSVGGQPQHF
TRBV7-2	CASSSTGERETQYF
TRBV28	CASSSAGISYNEQFF
TRBV5-4	CASSLASQGGNYGYTF
TRBV6-5	CASRLAGANVLTF
TRBV6-1	CASSQRLSSYNEQFF